The 19 T cell receptor beta chains below come from one sample, sequenced in a study of blood T cell repertoires in COVID-19 (dated by TCRdb to between 2020 and 2021). The library relied on the immunoSEQ multiplex PCR assay. TCRdb took this table from immuneACCESS and kept in-frame rearrangements with V and J called. Such tables lack part of the clones; where checked against another copy, unresolved V genes explain under half of the gap, and the rest is unexplained. The sample contains over 80,000 clones, around 75% of them found a single time. The leading ten clones occupy 4% to 5.5% of the sample. Sequences were obtained from peripheral blood. The source is a woman aged 45 to 65 with acute or convalescent COVID-19.

The chain is built from TRBV11-1 and TRBJ1-2; unclear D gene. The CDR3 has 16 residues. The germline gives CDR1 SGHAT, CDR2 FQDESV (reference sequence). Trimming removed 1 base from V and 8 bases from J, with 20 bases in between. The CDR3 nucleotides read TGTGCCAGCAGCTTAGATCTGGCTGCCCCGACTGTCGGCTACACCTTC. As protein: CASSLDLAAPTVGYTF.

The CDR3 here is CASSEEGRGQVPLHF. The CDR3 DNA sequence: TGTGCCAGCAGTGAAGAAGGCCGAGGGCAAGTACCCCTCCACTTT. The chain couples TRBV2 to TRBJ1-6; D is ambiguous. V was pared by 1 base and J by 12 bases, with 16 bases between. CDR1 and CDR2 from the germline V gene are SNHLY and FYNNEI. The CDR3 length is 15 residues.

CDR3 residues: CASRSSGELFF. In nucleotides, the CDR3 is TGTGCCAGCAGGAGCTCCGGGGAGCTGTTTTTT. This chain connects TRBV28 to TRBJ2-2; D call uncertain. Trimming shortened V by 6 bases and J by 6 bases, and 5 bases separated the two germline ends. Germline CDR1 is MDHEN and CDR2 is SYDVKM. This CDR3 comprises 11 residues.

The rearrangement uses TRBV5-8 and TRBJ2-3; 10 positions match TRBD1. Unmatched junction bases numbered 2, after V lost 4 bases and J lost 0 bases. This CDR3 contains 15 residues. The germline V gene has CDR1 SGHTS and CDR2 YDEGEE. The CDR3 protein is CASSGGQGSTDTQYF. The DNA for the CDR3 is TGTGCCAGCAGCGGGGGACAGGGGAGCACAGATACGCAGTATTTT.

The CDR3 loop reads CASSYERTGRNSPLHF. In DNA, the CDR3 is TGTGCCAGCAGTTATGAGCGGACAGGCCGTAATTCACCCCTCCACTTT. The chain uses TRBV6-5 and TRBJ1-6; 7 positions agree with TRBD1. Trimming cost V 3 bases and J 6 bases; bases outside gene matches: 8. The CDR3 loop spans 16 amino acids. CDR1 and CDR2 (germline): MNHEY, SVGAGI.

The chain combines TRBV14 with TRBJ1-6, with D tentatively TRBD1 (5 bases). V shed 1 base and J shed 7 bases, with 17 bases lying between them. The CDR3 consists of 17 residues. Germline V gene data show CDR1 as SGHDN and CDR2 as FVKESK. The chain's CDR3 is CASSQGGVTVGNSPLHF. The DNA for the CDR3 is TGTGCCAGCAGCCAAGGGGGGGTGACCGTGGGGAATTCACCCCTCCACTTT.

The V gene is TRBV7-2, the J gene TRBJ1-2; 11 bases align to TRBD1. The trim removed 5 bases at V and 8 bases at J, leaving 7 bases unmatched. In germline, CDR1 is SGHTA, CDR2 FQGNSA. The CDR3 consists of 14 residues. The CDR3 nucleotides are TGTGCCAGCAGCGGAGGACAGGGGGCCGGGGGCTACACCTTC. This sequence encodes CASSGGQGAGGYTF.

The V and J genes are TRBV28 and TRBJ1-1; D is unresolved. The CDR3 is made up of 14 amino acids. Germline CDR1 is MDHEN and CDR2 is SYDVKM. Trimming took 5 bases from V and 0 from J, leaving 10 bases between them. CDR3 loop: CASSPNRMNTEAFF. The DNA of the CDR3 is TGTGCCAGCAGTCCTAATCGCATGAACACTGAAGCTTTCTTT.

This clone was observed at least ten times. The gene calls are TRBV4-1 and TRBJ1-5, with TRBD1 matching 7 bases. Germline CDR1 reads MGHRA; CDR2 reads YSYEKL. Unmatched junction bases numbered 4, after V lost 0 bases and J lost 5 bases. The CDR3 loop spans 15 amino acids. CDR3 sequence (DNA): TGCGCCAGCAGCCAAGAACCACAGGGGTATCAGCCCCAGCATTTT. Amino acid sequence: CASSQEPQGYQPQHF.

V usage is TRBV5-1 and J usage is TRBJ2-3, with D tentatively TRBD2 (5 bases). V was clipped by 4 bases and J by 0 bases, with 12 bases between them. Germline V CDR1 and CDR2: SGHRS, YFSETQ. This CDR3 comprises 15 residues. Here the CDR3 reads CASSPGDTSTDTQYF. The CDR3 bases are TGCGCCAGCAGCCCCGGGGATACTAGCACAGATACGCAGTATTTT.

The chain links TRBV27 to TRBJ1-5; TRBD1 is a possible D gene (6 bases). Trimming took off 3 bases at V and 6 bases at J, with 15 bases between the two ends. This CDR3 is built from 15 residues. The germline V gene encodes CDR1 MNHEY and CDR2 SMNVEV (reference sequence). Written as DNA, the CDR3 is TGTGCCAGCAGTTTTACAGGGAAGGGGAGTCAGCCCCAGCATTTT. This sequence encodes CASSFTGKGSQPQHF.

This clone was recorded a few times. The genes are TRBV18 and TRBJ1-1; D gene ambiguous. The germline V gene encodes CDR1 KGHSH and CDR2 LQKENI. The CDR3 is 13 residues long. Trimming pared 3 bases from V and 4 bases from J, leaving 9 bases between. The DNA for the CDR3 is TGTGCCAGCTCACCTATCCGGGGCACTGAAGCTTTCTTT. This codes for CASSPIRGTEAFF.

V usage is TRBV9 and J usage is TRBJ1-2; D remains ambiguous. CDR1 and CDR2 from the germline V gene are SGDLS and YYNGEE. This CDR3 has 13 residues. The germline V and J ends were trimmed by 3 bases and 1 base, with 7 bases remaining between them. The CDR3 here is CASSGTFNYGYTF. The CDR3 nucleotides read TGTGCCAGCAGCGGAACATTTAACTATGGCTACACCTTC.

This clone was seen only a few times. This chain joins TRBV28 and TRBJ1-1; D unclear. CDR3 length: 14 residues. Germline CDR1 MDHEN, CDR2 SYDVKM. The V end lost 6 bases, the J end lost 4 bases, and 15 bases lay between the germline ends. This CDR3 reads CASSPLDFTTEAFF. CDR3 in DNA: TGTGCCAGCAGCCCCCTAGATTTCACCACTGAAGCTTTCTTT.

This clone was detected only once. V is TRBV9 and J is TRBJ2-1; possible D gene TRBD2, 5 bases. Germline values: CDR1 SGDLS, CDR2 YYNGEE. The CDR3 is 15 residues long. The germline V and J ends were trimmed by 0 bases and 7 bases, with 14 bases remaining between them. The chain's CDR3 is CASSVVVAFGNEQFF. CDR3 DNA: TGTGCCAGCAGCGTAGTGGTAGCGTTTGGGAATGAGCAGTTCTTC.

This clone was found once. The rearrangement links TRBV27 to TRBJ1-1, with TRBD1 matching over 7 bases. The CDR3 has 14 amino acids. V shed 8 bases, J shed 1 base, and the junction held 7 bases outside the gene matches. CDR1 is MNHEY and CDR2 is SMNVEV in the germline V gene (reference sequence). This chain's CDR3 is CASGNRGQNTEAFF. The CDR3 coding sequence is TGTGCCAGCGGTAACAGGGGCCAGAACACTGAAGCTTTCTTT.

This clone was picked up a small number of times. This rearrangement joins TRBV6-5 to TRBJ1-5; D gene ambiguous. In germline, CDR1 is MNHEY, CDR2 SVGAGI. The V and J ends lost 6 bases and 0 bases respectively, with 9 bases between them. This CDR3 contains 14 residues. Here the CDR3 reads CASSRLDSNQPQHF. The CDR3 nucleotides are TGTGCCAGCAGCCGTCTAGATAGCAATCAGCCCCAGCATTTT.

This chain connects TRBV2 to TRBJ1-1; D uncertain. From germline, CDR1 is SNHLY and CDR2 FYNNEI. The V gene lost 4 bases and the J gene lost 1 base, with 10 bases spanning the gap. The CDR3 contains 14 residues. Written as DNA, the CDR3 is TGTGCCAGCAGTGTATTAGAGGGGAACACTGAAGCTTTCTTT. Translated, it gives CASSVLEGNTEAFF. The variable domain in full, completed from reference TRBV2 and TRBJ1-1, reads EPEVTQTPSHQVTQMGQEVILRCVPISNHLYFYWYRQILGQKVEFLVSFYNNEISEKSEIFDDQFSVERPDGSNFTLKIRSTKLEDSAMYFCASSVLEGNTEAFFGQGTRLTVV.

This clone showed up just once. V is TRBV12-5 and J is TRBJ2-2; TRBD1 might be the D (6 bases). The CDR3 is 15 residues long. Per germline, CDR1 LGHNT and CDR2 FRNRAP. V was clipped by 6 bases and J by 6 bases, with 17 bases between them. The CDR3 region is CASGRTGTRAGELFF. CDR3 DNA sequence: TGTGCTAGTGGGCGGACCGGGACAAGGGCCGGGGAGCTGTTTTTT.